One and the same sample provided the 20 T cell receptor beta chains below, sequenced in a study of radiotherapy plus CTLA-4 blockade in lung cancer. The data were produced by immunoSEQ multiplex PCR, yet TCRdb's version contains in-frame clones alone and is incomplete. The table lists tens of thousands of clones, around 86% of them singletons. The material was peripheral blood, obtained from a patient treated with radiotherapy plus ipilimumab. The receptors were gathered from a human donor with non-small cell lung cancer that progressed on radiotherapy plus ipilimumab.

The CDR3 DNA is TGCAGTGCCAGTACAGGGGCCCAGTACTTC. Translated: CSASTGAQYF. The chain couples TRBV20-1 to TRBJ2-5; TRBD1 aligns across 7 bases. The CDR3 spans 10 residues. From germline, CDR1 is DFQATT and CDR2 SNEGSKA (reference sequence). V shed 6 bases and J 9 bases; nucleotides not matched to a gene: 4.

The chain uses TRBV2 and TRBJ1-1; D may be TRBD1 (5 bases). Germline loops: CDR1 SNHLY, CDR2 FYNNEI. Trimming took 2 bases from V and 6 from J, leaving 16 bases between them. This CDR3 has 15 residues. CDR3 protein: CASSESIQRGAEAFF. Written as DNA, the CDR3 is TGTGCCAGCAGTGAAAGTATTCAACGGGGGGCTGAAGCTTTCTTT. The entire variable domain, with the rest obtained from reference TRBV2 and TRBJ1-1, is as follows: EPEVTQTPSHQVTQMGQEVILRCVPISNHLYFYWYRQILGQKVEFLVSFYNNEISEKSEIFDDQFSVERPDGSNFTLKIRSTKLEDSAMYFCASSESIQRGAEAFFGQGTRLTVV.

This chain joins TRBV2 and TRBJ2-2; TRBD1 agrees at 7 bases. Germline CDR1 reads SNHLY; CDR2 reads FYNNEI. V shed 6 bases, J shed 3 bases, and the junction held 4 bases outside the gene matches. The CDR3 extends over 14 amino acids. For the CDR3, the DNA is TGTGCCAGCAGCCAGACAGGGTACACCGGGGAGCTGTTTTTT. Translation: CASSQTGYTGELFF.

J is TRBJ2-1 and V is TRBV7-9; no firm D call. V gave up 4 bases and J gave up 10 bases, with 17 bases separating them. Germline lookup yields CDR1 SEHNR and CDR2 FQNEAQ (reference sequence). The CDR3 is 14 residues long. The CDR3 region has the DNA TGTGCCAGCAGCTCCCGGGTAGGGCTCAGGGAGCAGTTCTTC. Its protein is CASSSRVGLREQFF.

The chain joins TRBV11-2 to TRBJ2-1; D not certain. CDR3 length equals 12 residues. V was clipped by 4 bases and J by 7 bases, with 8 bases between them. Germline V gene sequence: CDR1 SGHAT, CDR2 FQNNGV. The CDR3 loop reads CASSSLSNEQFF. The CDR3 nucleotides are TGTGCCAGCAGCTCCCTAAGTAATGAGCAGTTCTTC.

The genes are TRBV30 and TRBJ1-1; D is possibly TRBD1 (5 bases). Trimming removed 1 base at V and 1 base at J, with 10 bases between. The CDR3 runs to 14 residues. The V gene's germline CDR1 is GTSNPN and CDR2 SVGIG (reference sequence). CDR3 bases: TGTGCCTGGAGTGGAGGGGAGGCGAACACTGAAGCTTTCTTT. This gives the protein CAWSGGEANTEAFF.

The J gene is TRBJ2-1, the V gene TRBV6-4; D ambiguous. Per germline, CDR1 MRHNA and CDR2 SNTAGT. The CDR3 runs 15 residues. V gave up 0 bases and J gave up 3 bases, with 9 bases separating them. In nucleotides, the CDR3 is TGTGCCAGCAGTGACTCGGCTAGAAACTACAATGAGCAGTTCTTC. As protein: CASSDSARNYNEQFF.

This chain connects TRBV11-2 to TRBJ1-2; 8 nucleotides line up with TRBD1. The CDR3 loop spans 13 amino acids. The junction had 1 base not matched to a gene; V was cut back by 0 bases and J by 7 bases. CDR1 SGHAT and CDR2 FQNNGV come from the germline V gene. The DNA of the CDR3 is TGTGCCAGCAGCTTAGACAGGGGGCTTGGCTACACCTTC. The encoded protein is CASSLDRGLGYTF.

A single count supports this clone. The junction does not match germline at one end; this may be a read error. This chain links TRBV9 with TRBJ2-3; 11 nucleotides align to TRBD2. The V gene's germline CDR1 is SGDLS and CDR2 YYNGEE. The CDR3 has 16 residues. CDR3 nucleotide sequence: TGTGCCAGCAGCGAGACTAGCGGGGCTAGCACTGATACGCAGTATTTT. Translated: CASSETSGASTDTQYF.

The chain carries TRBV19 and TRBJ1-5; D is unclear. Trimming shortened V by 5 bases and J by 2 bases, and 22 bases separated the two germline ends. Germline-derived CDR1 and CDR2 are LNHDA and SQIVND (reference sequence). The CDR3 spans 18 residues. CDR3 amino acids: CASSAREGTGSGNQPQHF. DNA of the CDR3: TGTGCCAGTAGTGCGAGAGAGGGAACGGGGTCGGGCAATCAGCCCCAGCATTTT.

This rearrangement joins TRBV14 to TRBJ2-3; D may match TRBD1 or TRBD2 (5 bases each). Trimming took 0 bases from V and 8 from J, leaving 9 bases between them. This CDR3 region has 13 residues. Germline CDR1 is SGHDN and CDR2 is FVKESK. The CDR3, as DNA: TGTGCCAGCAGCCAAGATCGAGGGGCTACGCAGTATTTT. It encodes CASSQDRGATQYF.

V is TRBV6-4 and J is TRBJ1-5; D call uncertain. Germline V gene lookup returns CDR1 MRHNA and CDR2 SNTAGT. There are 12 residues in the CDR3. V lost 2 bases, J lost 6 bases, and 5 bases lay in between. In nucleotides, the CDR3 is TGTGCCAGCAGTGACATAGGTCAGCCCCAGCATTTT. Translation: CASSDIGQPQHF.

The gene calls are TRBV29-1 and TRBJ2-3; TRBD2 matches 11 bases. Germline trimming cut 0 bases from V and 8 bases from J; bases unmatched to any gene: 4. The CDR3 covers 14 residues. The germline CDR1 and CDR2 sequences are SQVTM and ANQGSEA. The CDR3, as DNA: TGCAGCGTTGAAGAAGGGACTAGCGGCGTTACGCAGTATTTT. This gives the protein CSVEEGTSGVTQYF.

The chain joins TRBV5-1 to TRBJ2-3, with unresolved D. Germline-derived CDR1 and CDR2 are SGHRS and YFSETQ. V was shortened by 1 base and J by 1 base, with 4 bases between the two germline ends. CDR3 length equals 13 residues. The CDR3 nucleotides read TGCGCCAGCAGCTTGCATGGCACAGATACGCAGTATTTT. Its translation: CASSLHGTDTQYF.

In its sample, this clone was seen once. The gene calls are TRBV19 and TRBJ2-2, with 9 nucleotides matching TRBD1. The CDR3 is 17 amino acids. Germline CDR1 LNHDA, CDR2 SQIVND (reference sequence). Trimming at V came to 6 bases and at J to 4 bases, leaving 12 bases not matched to a gene. The CDR3 spells CASRTGQGLDRTGELFF. CDR3 DNA: TGTGCCAGTAGGACGGGACAGGGTCTAGACCGCACCGGGGAGCTGTTTTTT.

The V call is TRBV19, the J call TRBJ2-1; D gene unclear. Per the germline V gene, CDR1 is LNHDA and CDR2 is SQIVND (reference sequence). Trimming took 3 bases from V and 9 from J, leaving 12 bases between them. The CDR3 loop spans 13 amino acids. CDR3 nucleotide sequence: TGTGCCAGTAGTATTTCCGGGCAAGGTGAGCAGTTCTTC. It specifies CASSISGQGEQFF. The complete variable domain, with remaining parts taken from reference TRBV19 and TRBJ2-1, reads DGGITQSPKYLFRKEGQNVTLSCEQNLNHDAMYWYRQDPGQGLRLIYYSQIVNDFQKGDIAEGYSVSREKKESFPLTVTSAQKNPTAFYLCASSISGQGEQFFGPGTRLTVL.

This clone is medium-sized by share. The chain recombines TRBV28 with TRBJ2-7; TRBD2 matches 8 bases. CDR3 length: 13 amino acids. Germline V gene data show CDR1 as MDHEN and CDR2 as SYDVKM. V was pared by 3 bases and J by 3 bases, with 1 base of the junction left unmatched. The CDR3 region has the DNA TGTGCCAGCAGTTTTGCGGGGGGCTACGAGCAGTACGTC. Its protein is CASSFAGGYEQYV.

This clone was picked up one time. The V gene is TRBV6-1, the J gene TRBJ2-3; D may correspond to TRBD1 or TRBD2 (5 bases each). The CDR3 covers 14 residues. CDR1 is MNHNS and CDR2 is SASEGT in the germline V gene. V gave up 8 bases and J gave up 0 bases, with 12 bases separating them. The CDR3 region has the DNA TGTGCCAGCGGGACGGAATCTAGCACAGATACGCAGTATTTT. Translation gives CASGTESSTDTQYF.

The chain recombines TRBV28 with TRBJ2-1; 8 bases agree with TRBD1. Germline CDR1 and CDR2: MDHEN and SYDVKM. Trimming at V came to 4 bases and at J to 0 bases, leaving 2 bases not matched to a gene. CDR3 length: 15 amino acids. CDR3 amino acids: CASSSQGGSYNEQFF. CDR3 DNA: TGTGCCAGCAGTTCACAGGGGGGCTCCTACAATGAGCAGTTCTTC.

The chain joins TRBV6-5 to TRBJ2-7, with 8 bases lining up with TRBD1. V dropped 6 bases and J dropped 5; count of bases not matched to a gene: 3. CDR3 size: 12 residues. In germline, CDR1 is MNHEY, CDR2 SVGAGI. The CDR3 spells CASSLTGDEQYF. The CDR3 DNA is TGTGCCAGCAGCCTGACAGGGGACGAGCAGTACTTC.